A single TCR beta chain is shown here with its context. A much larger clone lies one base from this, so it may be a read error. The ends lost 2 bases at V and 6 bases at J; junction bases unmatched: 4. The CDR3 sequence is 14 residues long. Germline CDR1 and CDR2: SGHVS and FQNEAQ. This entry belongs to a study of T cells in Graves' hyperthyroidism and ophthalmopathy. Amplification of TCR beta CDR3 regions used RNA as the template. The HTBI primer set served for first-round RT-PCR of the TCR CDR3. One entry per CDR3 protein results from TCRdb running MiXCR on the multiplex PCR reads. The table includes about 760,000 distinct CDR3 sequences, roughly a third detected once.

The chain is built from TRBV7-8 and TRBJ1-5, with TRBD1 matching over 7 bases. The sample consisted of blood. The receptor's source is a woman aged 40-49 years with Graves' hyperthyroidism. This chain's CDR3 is CASSLLGGIQPQHF. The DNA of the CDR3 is TGTGCCAGCAGCTTACTAGGGGGCATTCAGCCCCAGCATTTT.